Listed below are T cell receptor beta chains from one sample, sequenced in a study of beta chain features in type 1 diabetes. Measured with immunoSEQ multiplex PCR; TCRdb has only the in-frame clones, and not every one. The table lists 500,000 to 650,000 clones, around 12% of them singletons. The sequenced sample consisted of naive CD4+ T cells from blood. The source of these receptors is a man aged 25-40 years with type 1 diabetes. Each CDR3 is given with its conserved first and last residue. A D gene is named only where the DNA matches it firmly. Some rows mark clone size as missing; the rest say once, few, many or name a class of expanded clone.

d_call j_call v_call clone_size cdr3_nt cdr3_aa
. TRBJ1-2 TRBV20-1 . TGCAGTGCTAGACGAGGGGGAGTCGGCACCTTC CSARRGGVGTF
. TRBJ1-6 TRBV5-4 few TGTGCCAGCAGCTTGACGGCAGGGGATAATTCACCCCTCCACTTT CASSLTAGDNSPLHF
. TRBJ1-6 TRBV19 . TGTGCCAGTAGTATCGGGGCTTCACCCCTCCACTTT CASSIGASPLHF
. TRBJ2-7 TRBV14 few TGTGCCAGCAGCCAAGATGAGGGGCTCTACGAGCAGTACTTC CASSQDEGLYEQYF
. TRBJ1-1 TRBV14 few TGTGCCAGCAGCCAGCGCGGACAGAACACTGAAGCTTTCTTT CASSQRGQNTEAFF
. TRBJ2-3 TRBV9 . TGTGCCAGCAGCTCGGACTGGGGGGAAGATACGCAGTATTTT CASSSDWGEDTQYF
. TRBJ1-6 TRBV4-3 few TGCGCCAGCAGCCAAGATTGGGGGAGGTCACACTCACCCCTCCACTTT CASSQDWGRSHSPLHF
TRBD1 TRBJ1-4 TRBV13 few TGTGCCAGCAGCTTTCGGACAGGGTTGGAAAAACTGTTTTTT CASSFRTGLEKLFF
. TRBJ1-5 TRBV5-1 few TGCGCCAGCAGCCCTGACTGGAATCAGCCCCAGCATTTT CASSPDWNQPQHF
. TRBJ2-5 TRBV4-3 . TGCGCCAGCAGCCAAGAAAGTCGGGCCCCAGAACACTTC CASSQESRAPEHF
. TRBJ2-5 TRBV10-1 . TGCGCCAGCAGCCAGGGTACCCAGTACTTC CASSQGTQYF
. TRBJ1-1 TRBV19 few TGTGCCAGTAGTATTAACCTGAATGCTGAAGCTTTCTTT CASSINLNAEAFF
TRBD1 TRBJ2-4 TRBV12-5 . TGTGCTAGTGGTCTATGGGACAGGGGTGGGTTGAAGGCCAAAAACATTCAGTACTTC CASGLWDRGGLKAKNIQYF
. TRBJ1-6 TRBV7-9 . TGTGCCAGCAGAGCGATGAACGGATTTAATTCACCCCTCCACTTT CASRAMNGFNSPLHF
. TRBJ2-7 TRBV27 few TGTGCCAGCAGTTCCTCCTCCATGGCCAGGGACCTCTACGAGCAGTACTTC CASSSSSMARDLYEQYF
TRBD1 TRBJ2-7 TRBV29-1 . TGCAGCGGCTCGACAGGGGGCCACGAGCAGTACTTC CSGSTGGHEQYF
. TRBJ2-7 TRBV7-2 . TGTGCCAGCAGCAACCGGCCCACAGGGAACTACGAGCAGTACTTC CASSNRPTGNYEQYF
. TRBJ2-1 TRBV2 few TGTGCCAGCCGAGGGGTCACTTCCTACAATGAGCAGTTCTTC CASRGVTSYNEQFF
. TRBJ2-3 TRBV2 . TGTGCCAGCAGTGCGGCGGTTTTGACAGATACGCAGTATTTT CASSAAVLTDTQYF
. TRBJ1-2 TRBV6-5 few TGTGCCAGTAGACAGGCTATTGGCTATGGCTACACCTTC CASRQAIGYGYTF
. TRBJ2-1 TRBV4-2 . TGTGCCAGCAGCCCCGACAGAGACAATGAGCAGTTCTTC CASSPDRDNEQFF
. TRBJ1-2 TRBV10-2 few TGCGCCAGCAGTGAGTCGAAGGAGAGCTATGGCTACACCTTC CASSESKESYGYTF
. TRBJ2-1 TRBV4-3 few TGCGCCAGCAGCTCAGGCGACAGGCGGGACAATGAGCAGTTCTTC CASSSGDRRDNEQFF
. TRBJ2-5 TRBV30 . TGTGCCTGGAGGGAAGTAGGGCAAGAGACCCAGTACTTC CAWREVGQETQYF
. TRBJ1-1 TRBV6-5 few TGTGCCAGCAGTTATAGGGACCGCTCTGAAGCTTTCTTT CASSYRDRSEAFF
TRBD1 TRBJ1-2 TRBV7-9 . TGTGCCAGCAGCTCGGGACAGGGATATGGCTACACCTTC CASSSGQGYGYTF
. TRBJ2-1 TRBV7-2 few TGTGCCAGCAGCCCGAGCTACAATGAGCAGTTCTTC CASSPSYNEQFF
. TRBJ2-7 TRBV19 few TGTGCCAGTAGTAGGACGGAGGACAGCGCGGGGGAGCAGTACTTC CASSRTEDSAGEQYF
TRBD2 TRBJ2-7 TRBV9 . TGTGCCAGCAGTCCCCGGACTAGCGGCTCCTACGAGCAGTACTTC CASSPRTSGSYEQYF
. TRBJ2-3 TRBV18 . TGTGCCAGCTCACCACCGATGAAAGATACGCAGTATTTT CASSPPMKDTQYF
. TRBJ2-5 TRBV11-2 . TGTGCCAGCAGCCTACAGGGAGCGTCGGAGACCCAGTACTTC CASSLQGASETQYF
. TRBJ1-3 TRBV28 many TGTGCCAGCAGCCTCCCAGGGTCTGGAAACACCATATATTTT CASSLPGSGNTIYF
TRBD2 TRBJ2-2 TRBV7-2 . TGTGCCAGCAGCTCGGGGACTAGCCGCACCGGGGAGCTGTTTTTT CASSSGTSRTGELFF
. TRBJ2-3 TRBV15 few TGTGCCACCAGCAGAGAGGGGCCAGGGAACACAGATACGCAGTATTTT CATSREGPGNTDTQYF
. TRBJ2-3 TRBV7-9 . TGTGCCAGCAGCTCGGCGGCCACAGATACGCAGTATTTT CASSSAATDTQYF
. TRBJ1-3 TRBV28 . TGTGCCAGCAGTGCGCCGGGCCTCTCTGGAAACACCATATATTTT CASSAPGLSGNTIYF
. TRBJ2-7 TRBV7-6 . TGTGCCAGCAGCCAGCCGGAGAACGAGCAGTACTTC CASSQPENEQYF
. TRBJ2-5 TRBV7-9 . TGTGCCAGCACTCCCACCTGGGGCCAAGAGACCCAGTACTTC CASTPTWGQETQYF